This T cell receptor (beta chain) was identified during a study of cytomegalovirus exposure and HLA in healthy donors (dated 2017 in TCRdb). About the investigation overall: According to an earlier analysis of a few hundred of the donors, about 190 million T cells yielded 95 million to 140 million unique TCR beta sequences and about 280 Gb of sequence data. Because of strong linkage in the cohort, roughly five DR-DQ haplotypes were treated as single units for association and clustering. In a later analysis, previously published TCR beta repertoires from roughly 710 donors were re-analyzed and high-resolution HLA genotyping was added so that TCR occurrence patterns could be studied. Typing coverage varied by locus: roughly 629-630 donors for A, B, C, DRB1 and DQB1; 500 to 550 for DQA1; more than 600 for DPA1; 400 to 480 for DPB1. Rather than using new phenotypic data, the later analysis identified candidate immune exposures from TCR beta sequences and from how often those sequences occurred across donors. The study aimed to test whether cataloging public T cell receptors could reveal signatures of past pathogen exposure. Besides the first cohort of 666 subjects, a separate validation cohort made up of 120 or so different subjects was used. The study combined high-throughput TCR immunosequencing, statistical association of individual TCRs with disease status, and machine learning to predict cytomegalovirus infection status. Among 398 genotyped donors of the cohort, an average of roughly 230,000 unique TCR beta nucleotide sequences was sequenced per donor, of which roughly 17% were non-productive. A later genetic analysis used genome-wide SNP genotypes for about 65% of the roughly 670 donors, treating that subset as a discovery cohort. Donor age, sex, ethnicity and CMV serostatus were compiled together with the repertoire data. An earlier analysis of fewer than 700 of the donors applied high-throughput TCR beta sequencing to assess whether each TCR beta V gene segment acted as functional or pseudogenic. Using immunosequencing, the study profiled T cell repertoires from around 680 subjects and related those repertoires to cytomegalovirus serostatus. Of the 350 to 450 genotyped donors, over 80% were placed in the genetic ancestry cluster associated with self-reported Caucasian donors. Roughly 300 gigabases of sequencing data and approximately 80 million unique TCR sequences were included in an early release covering about 700 HLA-typed donors. Both class I and class II loci were covered by HLA typing, at four-digit resolution. Every discovery cohort repertoire had been produced on one sequencing platform. Here is what the overall study found, with its caveats: A further reported finding was that TCR beta sequences accurately predicted the HLA-A and HLA-B alleles for most subjects in the first cohort. At a false discovery rate of 0.05, a later analysis linked fewer than 20,000 TCR beta sequences to specific HLA alleles. A later analysis found that TCR association rates varied across HLA loci, with DRB1 alleles showing the most associated TCRs and HLA-C alleles the fewest. When HLA alleles, especially DR and DQ, strongly co-occurred, attributing TCR associations to individual alleles was difficult. In the study, 150 to 200 TCR beta chains were listed as associated with cytomegalovirus. The authors suggested that the approach could potentially be generalized to other disease states and immunological phenotypes. Cytomegalovirus status was reported to be diagnosed by the classifier with high specificity and sensitivity in both the original and validation cohorts. According to a later genetic analysis, donors in an Asian-associated ancestry cluster had fewer N-insertions in productive TCRs than the roughly 660-donor mean. Correlated functional status among segregating V segments might reflect linkage disequilibrium, but an unknown experimental factor could not be ruled out. Because HLA typing was unavailable for some donors at each locus, only the typed subset was used in association tests. Broadly in line with IMGT annotations, most TCR beta V segments showed up in productive rearrangements about 87% or about 30% of the time in an earlier analysis of around 550 of the donors. A group of highly shared sequence variants was considered likely to be a technical artifact of the sequencing pipeline. Sequencing depth was assumed to be roughly uniform across donors in the presence/absence analyses, though that assumption may not hold. While some public TCRs were present in many individuals, most TCR sequences turned up only very rarely across donors. Immune exposure information for the cohort was limited to CMV serostatus. Because counts were too low, seventeen rarely observed V segments, including chromosome 9 orphons, were excluded from the earlier analysis of fewer than 650 of the donors. A few of the identified cytomegalovirus-associated TCR beta chains were confirmed in vitro to be specific for cytomegalovirus antigens. Compared with equally common non-associated chains, HLA-associated TCR beta chains in a later analysis were more clonally expanded and had lower generation probabilities. Only TCR beta chains were sequenced in this cohort, and the absence of alpha or paired-chain data limited detectable features. In a later analysis, several top co-occurrence clusters were reported to appear linked to parvovirus B19, influenza, CMV and Epstein-Barr virus. In a later genetic analysis, a missense DCLRE1C variant was associated with V-gene and J-gene trimming of TCR beta chains, and the association was replicated in an independent cohort. According to a later analysis, most CMV-associated TCR beta chains appeared to be HLA-restricted, and the HLA associations seemed to be driven largely by CMV exposure. Some IMGT-functional V segments, including TRBV6-2 and TRBV6-3, could not be distinguished by the 87-base-pair reads and were therefore excluded.

A remark on this clone: It lacks a known antigen. No qualities accompany the bases; no much larger clone lies one base away.

Libraries were prepared through the immunoSEQ multiplex PCR assay. The multiplex PCR relied on a mix of 60 forward primers for TCR Vbeta segments and 13 reverse primers for TCR Jbeta segments. The CDR3 region of rearranged TCR beta genes was amplified from genomic DNA by a multiplex PCR assay. On the Illumina HiSeq System, the amplified TCR beta libraries were sequenced as 87-base-pair reads. Per the authors' processing: A later analysis counted tens of millions of unique TCR beta chains across the 670 or so repertoires, and roughly 10 million of these chains were shared by at least two donors. Raw reads were error-corrected and collapsed into unique sequences by a nearest-neighbor algorithm in which closely related sequences were merged to remove PCR and sequencing errors. To assign V, D and J gene segments, CDR3 sequences were aligned to IMGT reference sequences. For a sequence to be retained, a match of at least six nucleotides to both a V gene segment and a J gene segment was required. A rearrangement counted as productive if the CDR3 had no stop codons and remained in frame with V and J, and every other rearrangement counted as non-productive. Following IMGT convention, CDR3 was defined as the stretch from the second conserved V-encoded cysteine up to the conserved J-encoded phenylalanine. The earlier analysis of 550 to 650 of the donors excluded any sequence lacking an unambiguous match to a single V gene segment. In an earlier analysis of around 600 of the donors, V segments were called functional above 56.7% productive rearrangements and were called segregating when the between-donor standard deviation exceeded 5%. A statistical classification framework was developed to diagnose cytomegalovirus status using the catalog of TCR beta chain sequences. In a later analysis, V and J genes were assigned by comparing TCR nucleotide sequences against IMGT/GENE-DB human TR gene sequences. A later analysis assigned CDR3 sequences and most-parsimonious VDJ recombination scenarios with the TCRdist pipeline. In a later analysis, each TCR beta chain was defined by its CDR3 amino acid sequence together with its V-gene family, and reads lacking a unique V-gene family were excluded. A later analysis removed nearly 600 highly shared, low-generation-probability nucleotide sequences to deal with suspected cross-contamination and a sequencing artifact. In a later analysis, a clonal expansion index was calculated for each public chain from normalized within-repertoire ranks of inferred template counts. Generation probabilities in a later analysis came from a VDJ recombination model fitted to out-of-frame rearrangements, and those results were checked against IGoR. Hypergeometric tests were used in a later analysis to score TCR-TCR, TCR-HLA and TCR-CMV co-occurrence, with a repertoire-size bias correction applied to the TCR pairs. In a later analysis, false discovery rates were estimated by permuting HLA or CMV assignments 20 times. In a later analysis, co-occurring TCRs were grouped with DBSCAN, and TCRdist sequence similarity was added when clustering was performed within HLA-allele-positive subsets. Co-occurrence clustering excluded repertoires with fewer than 30,000 or more than 120,000 public chains, plus five with anomalous nucleotide sharing. TCRdb re-hosts the immuneACCESS table, in-frame sequences only. Its copies lack some clones; in the studies checked, an unresolved V gene accounts for under half of them, and the cause for the rest is not known. The V and J calls and the clone size are those of that table, but D and trimming were determined from the DNA. The sample table records 150,000 to 200,000 clones; about 70% of these occur just once. The top ten hold about 1.7% of the sample.

In total, approximately 610 healthy bone marrow donors made up the cohort. All cohort members were sampled while nominally healthy, although unrecorded immune exposures were likely present. The donor was CMV seronegative and belonged to the group of under 400 seronegative cohort members. A peripheral blood sample was collected from each donor, and TCR beta sequencing was performed on peripheral blood mononuclear cells. The Qiagen DNeasy Blood Extraction Kit was used to extract genomic DNA from the blood cell samples. The CDR3 measures 16 amino acids from cysteine to phenylalanine. Here the CDR3 DNA is all that survives: 48 bases in frame from base 1. CDR1 and CDR2, looked up from the germline V gene, are SGHTA and FQGTGA. V is shortened by 1 base, J by 0 bases, and the region joining them spans 10 bases.

Recombination joined TRBV7-3 with TRBJ2-1; a tentative D match to TRBD2 spans 6 bases. Sequenced material: PBMCs. The clonotype comes from a woman in her twenties or thirties in good health and CMV-seronegative. The nucleotide sequence reads as follows: TGTGCCAGCAGCTTAAGGGCGGGAAGCTCCTACAATGAGCAGTTCTTC. Its product reads: CASSLRAGSSYNEQFF.